The present TCR beta chain was sequenced within a study of blood T cells in healthy people across ages. Turning to the study itself: About one barcoded TCR beta cDNA was captured per two T cells. Study-wide points: Long-lived and aged donors differed, with more naive CD4+ cells and higher diversity in the long-lived. A strong correlation was seen between TCR beta diversity and naive T cell percentage.

About this clonotype: Its antigen is currently unknown. The conserved final phenylalanine or tryptophan is absent from the CDR3, which likely points to a read error. The limits of the CDR3 on the DNA are not certain, so only TCRdb's listed CDR3 is given.

The CDR3 is 16 amino acids in total, end residues counted. Next came a second PCR, run for about 7 to 12 cycles, which used a sample-barcoded 5' primer along with a J-beta primer mix. With 12 random nucleotides, a template-switch adaptor tagged each individual cDNA molecule. Using its own MiXCR run on the 5' RACE reads, TCRdb lists one record per CDR3 protein. The sample consists of hundreds of thousands of distinct CDR3 sequences, less than 35% of them appearing once. J is TRBJ2-5 and V is TRBV21-1; the D call TRBD2 from the table was never checked on the DNA. TRBV21-1 corresponds to a pseudogene. This TCR was sampled from a woman of 80 years or more in good health. Sequenced sample: blood. The CDR3 sequence is CASGPGTSPPQRPSTS.